A single sample gave rise to the 2 T cell receptor beta chains below, sequenced in a study of shared clonotypes between healthy human individuals. Method: immunoSEQ multiplex PCR; TCRdb's copy keeps in-frame clones and lacks some. In the table there are 2 million to 2.5 million clones, approximately 93% of which are singletons. The sequencing input was naive CD4+ T cells from PBMCs. The subset is: CD45RA+ positively selected. These receptor sequences come from a man between 18 and 29 years old in good health. Some clones in this sample may be carry-over from other donors' samples.

This chain links TRBV19 with TRBJ1-4; TRBD1 agrees at 7 bases. The ends lost 2 bases at V and 8 bases at J; junction bases unmatched: 17. The V gene's germline CDR1 is LNHDA and CDR2 SQIVND (reference sequence). This CDR3 region has 18 residues. CDR3 sequence: CASSIFHRGPHEGEKLFF. The CDR3 DNA follows: TGTGCCAGTAGTATATTCCACAGGGGCCCCCACGAGGGGGAAAAACTGTTTTTT.

The V and J genes are TRBV11-2 and TRBJ2-2, with no clear D. The germline V gene has CDR1 SGHAT and CDR2 FQNNGV. The CDR3 extends over 14 amino acids. V was clipped by 1 base and J by 6 bases, with 9 bases between them. The DNA of the CDR3 is TGTGCCAGCAGCTTAGGGCAGGAGTCCGGGGAGCTGTTTTTT. Protein product: CASSLGQESGELFF.